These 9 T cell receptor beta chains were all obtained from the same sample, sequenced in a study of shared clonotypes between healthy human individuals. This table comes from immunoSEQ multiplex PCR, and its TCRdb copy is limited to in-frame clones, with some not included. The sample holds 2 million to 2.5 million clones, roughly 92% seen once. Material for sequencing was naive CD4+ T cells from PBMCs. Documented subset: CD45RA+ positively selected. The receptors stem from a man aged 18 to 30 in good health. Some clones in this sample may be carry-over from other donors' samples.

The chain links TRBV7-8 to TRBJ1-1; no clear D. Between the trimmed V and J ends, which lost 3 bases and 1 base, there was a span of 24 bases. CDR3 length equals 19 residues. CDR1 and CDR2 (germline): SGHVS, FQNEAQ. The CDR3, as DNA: TGTGCCAGCAGCTTTCAGGTAGATCGACCCGGGCCGGGGAACACTGAAGCTTTCTTT. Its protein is CASSFQVDRPGPGNTEAFF.

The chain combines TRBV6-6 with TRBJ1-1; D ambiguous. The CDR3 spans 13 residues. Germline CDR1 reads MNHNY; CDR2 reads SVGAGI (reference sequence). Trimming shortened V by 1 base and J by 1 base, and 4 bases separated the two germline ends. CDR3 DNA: TGTGCCAGCAGTTACTGGGGGAACACTGAAGCTTTCTTT. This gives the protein CASSYWGNTEAFF.

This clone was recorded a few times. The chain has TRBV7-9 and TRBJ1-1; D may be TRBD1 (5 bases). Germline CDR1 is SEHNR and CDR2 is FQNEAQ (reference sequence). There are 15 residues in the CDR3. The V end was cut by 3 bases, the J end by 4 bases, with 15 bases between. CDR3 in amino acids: CASSFHRDERTEAFF. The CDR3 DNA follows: TGTGCCAGCAGCTTTCATCGGGACGAGCGCACTGAAGCTTTCTTT.

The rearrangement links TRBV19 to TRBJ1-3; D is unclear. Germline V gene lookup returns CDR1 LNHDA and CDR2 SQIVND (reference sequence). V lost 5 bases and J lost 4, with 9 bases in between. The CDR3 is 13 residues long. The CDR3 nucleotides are TGTGCCAGTAGTGAGACCAGGGGAAACACCATATATTTT. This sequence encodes CASSETRGNTIYF.

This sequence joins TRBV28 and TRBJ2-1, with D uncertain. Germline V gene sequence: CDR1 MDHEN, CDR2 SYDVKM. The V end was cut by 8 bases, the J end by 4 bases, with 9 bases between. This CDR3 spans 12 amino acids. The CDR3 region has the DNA TGTGCCAGCGGGGAAACATACAATGAGCAGTTCTTC. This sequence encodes CASGETYNEQFF.

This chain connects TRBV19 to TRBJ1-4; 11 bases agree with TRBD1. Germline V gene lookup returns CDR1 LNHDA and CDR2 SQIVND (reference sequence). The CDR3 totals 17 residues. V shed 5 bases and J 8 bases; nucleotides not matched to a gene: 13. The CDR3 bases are TGTGCCAGTAGTCCGTGGGGGACAGGGGGATCGGACGAAAAACTGTTTTTT. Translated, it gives CASSPWGTGGSDEKLFF.

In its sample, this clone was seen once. CDR3 protein: CATSPRGAPYNEQFF. The CDR3 DNA reads TGTGCCACTTCACCCCGGGGGGCTCCCTACAATGAGCAGTTCTTC. The chain recombines TRBV19 with TRBJ2-1; D may be TRBD2 (7 bases). Germline CDR1 reads LNHDA; CDR2 reads SQIVND (reference sequence). V lost 10 bases and J lost 2, with 18 bases in between. This CDR3 is 15 amino acids long.

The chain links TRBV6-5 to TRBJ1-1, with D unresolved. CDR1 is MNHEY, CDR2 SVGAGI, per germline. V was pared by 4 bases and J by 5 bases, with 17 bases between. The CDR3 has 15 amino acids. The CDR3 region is CASSSLTGRVTEAFF. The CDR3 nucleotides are TGTGCCAGCAGTTCCTTGACCGGGCGGGTGACTGAAGCTTTCTTT.

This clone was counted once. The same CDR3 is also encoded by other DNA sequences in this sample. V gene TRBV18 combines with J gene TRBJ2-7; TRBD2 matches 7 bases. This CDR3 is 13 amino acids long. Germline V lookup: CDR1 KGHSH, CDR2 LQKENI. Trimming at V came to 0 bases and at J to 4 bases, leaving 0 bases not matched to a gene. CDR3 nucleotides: TGTGCCAGCTCACCACCGGGAGGGTACGAGCAGTACTTC. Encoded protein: CASSPPGGYEQYF.